This record looks at one T cell receptor (beta chain) sequence and its context. The specificity of this receptor is unknown. Base qualities are missing; no much larger clone stands one base away. The cohort consisted of fewer than 700 healthy bone marrow donors. Cohort members were all nominally healthy when sampled, although unrecorded immune exposures were likely present. The donor tested CMV seronegative and was one of the 352 seronegative cohort members. Each donor provided a peripheral blood sample, and peripheral blood mononuclear cells were used for TCR beta sequencing. Genomic DNA extraction from the blood cell samples was performed with the Qiagen DNeasy Blood Extraction Kit. The data were taken from a study of cytomegalovirus exposure and HLA in healthy donors (dated by TCRdb to 2016 to 2017). As for the study more broadly: An earlier analysis of several hundred of the donors reported 276 Gb of sequence data and 117 million unique TCR beta sequences obtained from about 180 million T cells. An early release that covered about 600 HLA-typed donors contained approximately 300 gigabases of sequencing data and tens of millions of unique TCR sequences. Of the roughly 400 genotyped donors, approximately 83% fell in the genetic ancestry cluster associated with self-reported Caucasian donors. The aim of the study was to test whether cataloging public T cell receptors could identify signatures of past pathogen exposure. The T cell repertoires of 666 subjects were profiled by immunosequencing and related to cytomegalovirus serostatus. A separate validation cohort of 90 to 150 different subjects was used in addition to the approximately 700-subject first cohort. The study combined high-throughput TCR immunosequencing, statistical association of individual TCRs with disease status, and machine learning to predict cytomegalovirus infection status. A later analysis re-examined previously published TCR beta repertoires from just over 650 donors and added high-resolution HLA genotyping to investigate patterns of TCR occurrence. In the later analysis, no new phenotypic data were used to find candidate immune exposures; instead, reliance was placed on TCR beta sequences and their occurrence across donors. An earlier analysis of several hundred of the donors applied high-throughput TCR beta sequencing to assess whether each TCR beta V gene segment acted as functional or pseudogenic. Donor age, sex, ethnicity and CMV serostatus were compiled alongside the repertoire data. A later genetic analysis used genome-wide SNP genotypes for 398 of the 666 donors, treating that subset as a discovery cohort. All discovery cohort repertoires had been generated on a single sequencing platform. Class I and class II HLA loci were covered by the typing at four-digit resolution. Typing coverage differed by locus: A, B, C, DRB1 and DQB1 were typed in about 629-640 donors, DQA1 in 522, DPA1 in around 580, and DPB1 in about 450. Four to six DR-DQ haplotypes were handled as single units for association and clustering, since linkage in the cohort was strong. On average, around 200,000 unique TCR beta nucleotide sequences were sequenced per donor among a few hundred genotyped donors of the cohort, with roughly 18% of those sequences being non-productive.

What the authors observed across the whole study: The study gave a list of 150 to 200 TCR beta chains associated with cytomegalovirus. The sequencing pipeline was judged likely to have produced a cluster of highly shared sequence variants as a technical artifact. In a later analysis, the rate of TCR association differed among HLA loci, with DRB1 alleles having the most associated TCRs and HLA-C alleles having the fewest. Some IMGT-functional V segments, including TRBV6-2 and TRBV6-3, could not be told apart with the 87-base-pair reads, so those segments were excluded. The classifier was reported to diagnose cytomegalovirus status with high specificity and sensitivity in both the original and validation cohorts. Roughly uniform sequencing depth across donors was assumed in presence/absence analyses, although this assumption may not hold. At a false discovery rate of 0.05, a later analysis linked 16,000 or so TCR beta sequences to specific HLA alleles. Most TCR sequences were observed very rarely across donors, whereas some public TCRs were present in many individuals. Because HLA typing was missing for some donors at each locus, association tests included only the typed subset. A later analysis found that most CMV-associated TCR beta chains appeared HLA-restricted, with HLA associations seemingly driven largely by CMV exposure. In a later genetic analysis, a missense DCLRE1C variant was associated with V-gene and J-gene trimming of TCR beta chains, and the association was replicated in an independent cohort. A further reported finding was that TCR beta sequences accurately predicted the HLA-A and HLA-B alleles for most subjects in the first cohort. Linkage disequilibrium might explain the correlated functional status among segregating V segments, but an unknown experimental factor could not be ruled out. When HLA alleles, especially DR and DQ, strongly co-occurred, TCR associations were difficult to assign to individual alleles. In this cohort, only TCR beta chains were sequenced, and detectable features were limited by the absence of alpha or paired-chain data. In a later analysis, HLA-associated TCR beta chains showed more clonal expansion and lower generation probabilities than non-associated chains that were equally common. In an earlier analysis of roughly 500 of the donors, most TCR beta V segments appeared in productive rearrangements about 87% or about 30% of the time, broadly matching IMGT annotations. Several of the top co-occurrence clusters appeared to be linked to parvovirus B19, influenza, CMV and Epstein-Barr virus, according to a later analysis. Because counts were too low, some 17 rarely observed V segments, including chromosome 9 orphons, were excluded from the earlier analysis of 587 of the donors. The authors suggested that the approach could potentially be extended to other disease states and immunological phenotypes. For the cohort, immune exposure information was limited to CMV serostatus. Three of the identified cytomegalovirus-associated TCR beta chains were confirmed in vitro to be specific for cytomegalovirus antigens. In a later genetic analysis, fewer N-insertions in productive TCRs were reported among donors in an Asian-associated ancestry cluster than the approximately 710-donor mean.

Reading from cysteine to phenylalanine, the CDR3 counts 14 amino acids. Of the read, only the CDR3 DNA is kept; its 42 bases are in frame from base 1. Taken from the germline V gene, the CDR1 and CDR2 loops are MDHEN and SYDVKM. The junction shows trimming of 3 bases on V and 4 bases on J, plus 12 bases between the germline ends. To prepare the library, the immunoSEQ multiplex PCR assay was applied. The multiplex PCR relied on a mix of 60 forward primers for TCR Vbeta segments and 13 reverse primers for TCR Jbeta segments. The CDR3 region of rearranged TCR beta genes was amplified from genomic DNA by a multiplex PCR assay. On the Illumina HiSeq System, the amplified TCR beta libraries were sequenced as 87-base-pair reads. Per the original workflow: Across the 600 to 700 repertoires, a later analysis counted 60 million to 90 million unique TCR beta chains, 9 million to 14 million of which were shared by at least two donors. Raw reads were error-corrected and collapsed into unique sequences by a nearest-neighbor algorithm in which closely related sequences were merged to remove PCR and sequencing errors. To assign V, D and J gene segments, CDR3 sequences were aligned to IMGT reference sequences. For a sequence to be retained, at least a six-nucleotide match to both a V gene segment and a J gene segment was required. A rearrangement was called productive if the CDR3 had no stop codons and remained in frame with V and J, and every other rearrangement was called non-productive. CDR3 was defined by IMGT convention, running from the second conserved V-encoded cysteine to the conserved J-encoded phenylalanine. In an earlier analysis of some 550 of the donors, sequences lacking an unambiguous match to a single V gene segment were excluded. An earlier analysis of 450 to 650 of the donors called V segments functional above 56.7% productive rearrangements and segregating when the between-donor standard deviation exceeded 5%. A statistical classification framework was developed to diagnose cytomegalovirus status using the catalog of TCR beta chain sequences. A later analysis assigned V and J genes by comparing TCR nucleotide sequences with IMGT/GENE-DB human TR gene sequences. In a later analysis, CDR3 sequences and most-parsimonious VDJ recombination scenarios were assigned using the TCRdist pipeline. In a later analysis, each TCR beta chain was defined by its CDR3 amino acid sequence together with its V-gene family, and reads without a unique V-gene family were excluded. In a later analysis, 450 to 600 highly shared, low-generation-probability nucleotide sequences were removed to address suspected cross-contamination and a sequencing artifact. For each public chain, a later analysis derived a clonal expansion index from normalized ranks of inferred template counts within each repertoire. A later analysis computed generation probabilities with a VDJ recombination model fitted to out-of-frame rearrangements, and checked the results against IGoR. In a later analysis, hypergeometric tests were used to score TCR-TCR, TCR-HLA and TCR-CMV co-occurrence, with a repertoire-size bias correction applied to TCR pairs. In a later analysis, false discovery rates were estimated by permuting HLA or CMV assignments 20 times. In a later analysis, co-occurring TCRs were grouped with DBSCAN, and TCRdist sequence similarity was added when clustering was performed within HLA-allele-positive subsets. For co-occurrence clustering, repertoires with fewer than 30,000 or more than 120,000 public chains were excluded, along with about five repertoires with anomalous nucleotide sharing. Imported from immuneACCESS, the table was reduced by TCRdb to in-frame sequences with V and J called. These copies leave out some clones; in studies compared against another copy, an unresolved V gene accounts for under half, and the cause of the remainder is not known. The V and J calls and clone size are taken from that table; D and trimming were inferred from the DNA. The sample records under 90,000 clones, about four fifths of which are singletons. The ten most abundant clones make up 3% to 3.5% of the sample.

Sequencing was carried out using PBMCs. The clonotype comes from a middle-aged man in good health and CMV-seronegative. The rearrangement joined TRBV28 to TRBJ1-1, with an unclear D gene assignment. At the DNA level, the sequence is TGTGCCAGCAGTTTCCCCCGTGAGGGCACTGAAGCTTTCTTT. It is translated as CASSFPREGTEAFF.